These T cell receptor beta chains were read from a single sample in a study of blood T cell repertoires in COVID-19. Generated by immunoSEQ multiplex PCR, the TCRdb table keeps only in-frame clones and is missing some. The data contain 200,000 to 250,000 clones, around 82% of them seen just once; the ten biggest clones take up 2% to 2.5%. Sequences were obtained from peripheral blood. Receptors originate from a woman in her fifties or sixties with acute or convalescent COVID-19. CDR3s include the opening cysteine and the closing phenylalanine or tryptophan. A D gene is named only where the DNA matches it firmly. Rows may omit the clone size; those that give it use once, few, many or a size class.

d_call	v_call	clone_size	j_call	cdr3_nt	cdr3_aa
TRBD1	TRBV7-9	.	TRBJ2-2	TGTGCCAGCAGCAGGCGTCCCGGGACAGGGGCGTTGGGGGAGCTGTTTTTT	CASSRRPGTGALGELFF
TRBD1	TRBV28	.	TRBJ1-4	TGTGCCAGCAGTTCATACTACGGGACAGGGAGTGGGTATGAAAAACTGTTTTTT	CASSSYYGTGSGYEKLFF
.	TRBV12-3/TRBV12-4	.	TRBJ1-2	TGTGCCAGCAGTCCAGGGGATGGCTACACCTTC	CASSPGDGYTF
.	TRBV7-9	.	TRBJ1-1	TGTGCCAGCAGCTTAGCGATAGGGGCCATAGTGAACACTGAAGCTTTCTTT	CASSLAIGAIVNTEAFF
.	TRBV30	.	TRBJ1-3	TGTGCCTGGACGCCCCGGGACACCTTCTCTGGAAACACCATATATTTT	CAWTPRDTFSGNTIYF
.	TRBV9	.	TRBJ2-7	TGTGCCAGCAGCCCAAGGGACAAGGCAGGGAGGCAGTACTTC	CASSPRDKAGRQYF
TRBD2	TRBV7-6	.	TRBJ2-3	TGTGCCAGCAGCCGTACTAGCGGGGGCACAGATACGCAGTATTTT	CASSRTSGGTDTQYF
.	TRBV7-8	.	TRBJ1-4	TGTGCCAGCAGCTACCGTCGGGTAACTAATGAAAAACTGTTTTTT	CASSYRRVTNEKLFF
TRBD1	TRBV11-1	.	TRBJ1-1	TGTGCCAGCAGCCCGAAGACAGGGGGCGCGACTACTGAAGCTTTCTTT	CASSPKTGGATTEAFF
.	TRBV7-9	.	TRBJ1-1	TGTGCCAGCAGCTTAGCGCCAACGACAGGATTGAACACTGAAGCTTTCTTT	CASSLAPTTGLNTEAFF
.	TRBV18	.	TRBJ1-5	TGTGCCAGCTCACCAGGGGCCAATCAGCCCCAGCATTTT	CASSPGANQPQHF
TRBD2	TRBV24-1	.	TRBJ2-3	TGTGCCACCAGTGACCCTAGCGGGGGGATTGGGGATACGCAGTATTTT	CATSDPSGGIGDTQYF
TRBD1	TRBV30	.	TRBJ2-7	TGTGCCTGGGGTCACTGGGACAGCGATTACGAGCAGTACTTC	CAWGHWDSDYEQYF
.	TRBV3-1/TRBV3-2	.	TRBJ2-7	TGTGCCAGCAGCTCAGTCCCCGGGTTGGAGCAGTACTTC	CASSSVPGLEQYF
.	TRBV20-1	.	TRBJ1-5	TGCAGTGCTAGTTCAGGGGTTAATCAGCCCCAGCATTTT	CSASSGVNQPQHF
TRBD1	TRBV19	.	TRBJ2-6	TGTGCCAGTAGCGGGACAGGGGTCGCCTCTGGGGCCAACGTCCTGACTTTC	CASSGTGVASGANVLTF
.	TRBV5-4	.	TRBJ1-2	TGTGCCAGCAGCGTAGATTCCGGGACTCCCTCCGGAGCTAACTATGGCTACACCTTC	CASSVDSGTPSGANYGYTF
TRBD1	TRBV10-3	.	TRBJ1-4	TGTGCCATCAGTGATGGTGGACAGGGGAATGAAAAACTGTTTTTT	CAISDGGQGNEKLFF
.	TRBV11-2	.	TRBJ1-2	TGTGCCAGCAGCACACCGGGGGGCTATGGCTACACCTTC	CASSTPGGYGYTF
TRBD1	TRBV6-1	.	TRBJ2-2	TGTGCCAGCAGACAAGGGACAGGGAGACCCGGGGAGCTGTTTTTT	CASRQGTGRPGELFF
.	TRBV5-6	.	TRBJ1-5	TGTGCCAGCAGCCTGACAGTGTCCCAGCATTTT	CASSLTVSQHF
.	TRBV30	.	TRBJ2-7	TGTGCCTGGAACTTTGGCGGGGTTACCTACGAGCAGTACTTC	CAWNFGGVTYEQYF
.	TRBV7-2	once	TRBJ2-5	TGTGCCAGCAGCTTAGACACGGAGACCCAGTACTTC	CASSLDTETQYF
TRBD1	TRBV3-1/TRBV3-2	.	TRBJ1-2	TGTGCCAGCAGCCAAGGGGCGGGACAGTCTTCCTATGGCTACACCTTC	CASSQGAGQSSYGYTF
.	TRBV9	.	TRBJ1-2	TGTGCCAGCAGCGTAGGGTCAGGTGCTAACTATGGCTACACCTTC	CASSVGSGANYGYTF
TRBD2	TRBV7-2	.	TRBJ2-7	TGTGCCAGCAGCCCTCCCCTGGCGGGGGGGCGGGTCGAGCAGTACTTC	CASSPPLAGGRVEQYF
.	TRBV30	.	TRBJ2-3	TGTGCCTGGAGTGTAGGGGGGGCAGATACGCAGTATTTT	CAWSVGGADTQYF
TRBD2	TRBV19	.	TRBJ2-5	TGTGCCAGTAGTCGCCCTACCGGGGGGGTGGAGACCCAGTACTTC	CASSRPTGGVETQYF
TRBD2	TRBV7-2	once	TRBJ2-1	TGTGCCAGCAGCTTAAACGGGGGGGCTTACAATGAGCAGTTCTTC	CASSLNGGAYNEQFF
TRBD1	TRBV27	.	TRBJ2-5	TGTGCCAGCAGTCGCTCCCTTGGACAGGGCTGGACGACCCAGTACTTC	CASSRSLGQGWTTQYF
.	TRBV29-1	.	TRBJ1-2	TGCAGCGTTGAGAGTCGTCAGGCGGGCTACACCTTC	CSVESRQAGYTF
.	TRBV19	.	TRBJ1-4	TGTGCCAGTAGTCCAACCTCAGGGGTGGGCGAAAAACTGTTTTTT	CASSPTSGVGEKLFF
.	TRBV19	.	TRBJ1-2	TGTGCCAGTAATTGGGCAGCCAGGGACTATGGCTACACCTTC	CASNWAARDYGYTF
TRBD2	TRBV11-1	.	TRBJ2-3	TGTGCCAGCAGCTCCCGACGACTAGCGGGGGGAAATACGCAGTATTTT	CASSSRRLAGGNTQYF
.	TRBV3-1/TRBV3-2	.	TRBJ1-3	TGTGCCAGCACTCAGGGAAACACCATATATTTT	CASTQGNTIYF
.	TRBV2	.	TRBJ2-1	TGTGCCAGCAGGGGGGGGCAGGGAGAGTCCTACAATGAGCAGTTCTTC	CASRGGQGESYNEQFF
TRBD1	TRBV6-5	.	TRBJ2-7	TGTGCCAGCAGAGCCGGGACAGGGGGTTCTAACGAGCAGTACTTC	CASRAGTGGSNEQYF
TRBD1	TRBV5-4	.	TRBJ1-1	TGTGCCAGCGGAGGGGGCATCACTGAAGCTTTCTTT	CASGGGITEAFF
TRBD1	TRBV7-3	.	TRBJ2-1	TGTGCCAGCAGCTTAGGCGGGACAGGCTACAATGAGCAGTTCTTC	CASSLGGTGYNEQFF
.	TRBV28	once	TRBJ1-6	TGTGCCAGCAGTTTCGTCGTAGAGGGTTCACCCCTCCACTTT	CASSFVVEGSPLHF
.	TRBV18	.	TRBJ2-5	TGTGCCAGCTCACCGGAACGGGGGGCGCGAGAGACCCAGTACTTC	CASSPERGARETQYF
TRBD2	TRBV13	.	TRBJ2-3	TGTGCCAGCAGCTTCGGGGGGGACACAGATACGCAGTATTTT	CASSFGGDTDTQYF